This T cell receptor (beta chain) emerged from a study of neurological immune-mediated disorders. Maryland, USA blood bank volunteers served as healthy controls. The starting material, 2 million PBMCs stored at -80 C, gave rise to the unsorted libraries. The authors made cDNA by 5'RACE with 10-nucleotide random UMIs. TCRdb called the 5' RACE reads again in MiXCR, with one record for every CDR3 protein. This table has some 24,000 distinct CDR3 sequences, roughly 6.3% appearing once. The table lists this clonotype with many counts. The sequenced sample was PBMCs. This receptor was identified in a woman aged 40 to 50 in good health.

The CDR3 DNA reads as TGTGCCAGCAGTTTCGGAAGCGTGGGGGTTGTCTATGGCTACACCTTC. This encodes CASSFGSVGVVYGYTF. The chain couples TRBV27 to TRBJ1-2; D might be TRBD1 (5 bases). CDR1 is MNHEY, CDR2 SMNVEV, per germline (reference sequence). The V end lost 3 bases, the J end lost 4 bases, and 18 bases lay between the germline ends. The CDR3 totals 16 residues.